This TCR beta chain was sequenced in a study of CD8+ T cells in alopecia areata. Regarding the study as a whole: Tofacitinib significantly brought down scalp clonality and expanded CD8+ clones among top 100. Scalp and blood samples kept many expanded lesional clones throughout tofacitinib. Sharing of TCR sequences between patients (possibly for HLA-related reasons) was less clear than in mice.

Treatment described: oral pan-JAK inhibitor, 5-10 mg twice daily. Collected material from alopecia areata patients comprised lesional scalp punch biopsies and peripheral blood. J was trimmed by 2 bases and V by 2 bases; bases with no gene match: 2. Germline V gene data show CDR1 as GTSNPN and CDR2 as SVGIG (reference sequence). The CDR3 spans 13 residues. A word on this clone: Antigen unknown.

Once RNA had been extracted, it was reverse transcribed into cDNA to act as the sequencing template. Using immunoSEQ multiplex PCR, the repertoire was profiled, and TCRdb retains in-frame clones only, with some absent. This table has about 210,000 clones, about 64% appearing once. Specimen: CD4+ T cells sorted from blood, collected at week 4, from a patient treated with tofacitinib. The source is a human donor with alopecia areata. This chain connects TRBV30 to TRBJ1-1; 7 bases map to TRBD1. The CDR3 DNA reads TGTGCCTGGAGTCGGGACAGCAACACTGAAGCTTTCTTT. It is translated as CAWSRDSNTEAFF.